Below are 19 T cell receptor beta chains sequenced from a single sample in a study of blood T cell repertoires in COVID-19. Assay used: immunoSEQ multiplex PCR; TCRdb lists only in-frame clones, some missing. Of roughly 130,000 clones listed, roughly 80% are singletons. Input material: peripheral blood. These receptors were taken from a woman aged 55 to 70 with acute or convalescent COVID-19.

V usage is TRBV4-1 and J usage is TRBJ2-1, with D perhaps matching TRBD1 (6 bases). Per germline, CDR1 MGHRA and CDR2 YSYEKL. The CDR3 sequence is 13 residues long. The V end was cut by 5 bases, the J end by 9 bases, with 14 bases between. This CDR3 reads CASSSSQGGEQFF. CDR3 DNA sequence: TGCGCCAGCAGCTCAAGTCAAGGGGGTGAGCAGTTCTTC.

This chain uses TRBV18 with TRBJ1-5, with 7 bases matching TRBD1. This CDR3 has 14 amino acids. V gave up 5 bases and J gave up 3 bases; unmatched junction bases: 4. Per germline, CDR1 KGHSH and CDR2 LQKENI. The CDR3 region is CASSGGQINQPQHF. The DNA for the CDR3 is TGTGCCAGCTCAGGGGGACAGATCAATCAGCCCCAGCATTTT.

V and J are TRBV2 and TRBJ1-2, with D possibly matching TRBD1 (6 bases). V shed 10 bases and J shed 4 bases, with 13 bases lying between them. This CDR3 region has 12 residues. Germline CDR1 and CDR2: SNHLY and FYNNEI. The CDR3 sequence: CATPQGRYGYTF. CDR3 in DNA: TGTGCCACTCCACAGGGTCGCTATGGCTACACCTTC.

The chain joins TRBV9 to TRBJ2-2, with D possibly being TRBD2 (6 bases). The V end lost 4 bases, the J end lost 5 bases, and 9 bases lay between the germline ends. CDR3 length equals 13 residues. Germline V gene data show CDR1 as SGDLS and CDR2 as YYNGEE. The CDR3 is CASSPGGTGELFF. CDR3 coding DNA: TGTGCCAGCAGCCCCGGGGGTACCGGGGAGCTGTTTTTT.

There are a few counts of this clone. This sequence joins TRBV6-5 and TRBJ1-3; a weak D match, TRBD1 (5 bases). CDR1 and CDR2 from the germline V gene are MNHEY and SVGAGI. V was cut by 10 bases and J by 0 bases, with 16 bases left in between. The CDR3 totals 15 residues. The CDR3 DNA sequence: TGTGCCACCCTTAGTGGGGCTATCTCTGGAAACACCATATATTTT. Translation gives CATLSGAISGNTIYF.

The V gene is TRBV18, the J gene TRBJ1-4; D may be TRBD1 (5 bases). The CDR3 length is 14 residues. V lost 6 bases and J 8 bases, leaving 16 bases between the germline ends. CDR1 and CDR2 from the germline V gene are KGHSH and LQKENI. CDR3 nucleotide sequence: TGTGCCAGCTCCACAGGCCAACCAAGGGAAAAACTGTTTTTT. Translating gives CASSTGQPREKLFF.

The rearrangement uses TRBV5-4 and TRBJ2-3, with a possible D match to TRBD1 (6 bases). This CDR3 comprises 17 residues. Germline CDR1 SGHNT, CDR2 YYREEE (reference sequence). Trimming removed 2 bases from V and 0 bases from J, with 16 bases in between. CDR3 loop: CASSFGSQGHSTDTQYF. CDR3 bases: TGTGCCAGCAGCTTCGGAAGCCAGGGGCACAGCACAGATACGCAGTATTTT.

V is TRBV12-5 and J is TRBJ1-3; TRBD1 is a possible D gene (5 bases). The CDR3 is 16 residues long. Germline CDR1 LGHNT, CDR2 FRNRAP. The ends were cut back, 7 bases at V and 0 bases at J, with 16 bases in the middle. The CDR3 DNA reads as TGTGCTAGTGCCTTAGCAGGGATACCCTCTGGAAACACCATATATTTT. This gives the protein CASALAGIPSGNTIYF.

This clone was seen at least ten times. The chain is built from TRBV4-1 and TRBJ1-2; D gene unclear. V lost 0 bases to trimming and J lost 8 bases, with 16 bases between them. CDR1 is MGHRA, CDR2 YSYEKL, per germline. The CDR3 contains 15 residues. The CDR3 sequence: CASSQDYAQSRGYTF. Written as DNA, the CDR3 is TGCGCCAGCAGCCAAGACTATGCACAGAGTCGCGGCTACACCTTC.

V is TRBV11-2 and J is TRBJ1-2; D remains unclear. The germline gives CDR1 SGHAT, CDR2 FQNNGV. With 1 base removed from V and 3 bases from J, the gap between germline ends came to 6 bases. The CDR3 sequence is 13 residues long. CDR3 DNA: TGTGCCAGCAGCTTAGCTACGGACTATGGCTACACCTTC. Translation: CASSLATDYGYTF.

The V call is TRBV5-6, the J call TRBJ2-2; 7 nucleotides agree with TRBD2. Trimming took 0 bases from V and 5 from J; bases not matched to a gene: 10. Germline V gene lookup returns CDR1 SGHDT and CDR2 YYEEEE. This CDR3 spans 17 amino acids. The CDR3 nucleotides read TGTGCCAGCAGCTTGGACACCACGGGGGGTAGGACCGGGGAGCTGTTTTTT. Protein: CASSLDTTGGRTGELFF.

This clone was picked up one time. V is TRBV14 and J is TRBJ2-7; no definite D call. The CDR3 loop spans 13 amino acids. Looked up from germline, CDR1 is SGHDN and CDR2 is FVKESK. V dropped 1 base and J dropped 2 bases, with 6 bases sitting between them. This chain's CDR3 is CASSQGTTYEQYV. CDR3 bases: TGTGCCAGCAGCCAAGGCACTACCTACGAGCAGTACGTC.

The chain employs TRBV6-1 and TRBJ1-6; the D is unclear. The V gene lost 0 bases and the J gene lost 10 bases, with 13 bases spanning the gap. This CDR3 is 15 amino acids long. Germline V CDR1 and CDR2: MNHNS, SASEGT. The CDR3 is CASSEARSRPSPLHF. CDR3 in DNA: TGTGCCAGCAGTGAAGCGCGTTCCAGGCCCTCACCCCTCCACTTT.

The rearrangement joins TRBV6-5 to TRBJ1-2, with a weak D call TRBD1 (6 bases). CDR1 MNHEY and CDR2 SVGAGI come from the germline V gene. The V and J ends lost 2 bases and 7 bases respectively, with 14 bases between them. The CDR3 is 14 residues long. The CDR3 reads CASSYTIQGTGYTF. The CDR3 bases are TGTGCCAGCAGTTACACAATACAGGGAACTGGCTACACCTTC.

The CDR3 DNA is TGTGCCAGCAGCCCCGGGACAGTACCTTACGAGCAGTACTTC. Translating gives CASSPGTVPYEQYF. V gene TRBV28 combines with J gene TRBJ2-7, with 7 bases matching TRBD1. The V gene end was trimmed by 6 bases and the J gene end by 4 bases; junction bases not matched to a gene: 9. This CDR3 comprises 14 residues. CDR1 and CDR2 from the germline V gene are MDHEN and SYDVKM.

CDR3 residues: CASSQESSPRGRMEYTF. CDR3 coding DNA: TGTGCCAGCAGCCAAGAATCCTCGCCGAGAGGAAGGATGGAATACACCTTC. The rearrangement uses TRBV3-1 (or the pseudogene TRBV3-2) and TRBJ1-2; D gene ambiguous. From germline, CDR1 is LGHDT and CDR2 YNNKEL (reference sequence). The CDR3 length is 17 residues. Trimming left V 0 bases short and J 11 bases short, with 25 bases between.

The rearrangement uses TRBV20-1 and TRBJ1-1, with D uncertain. V lost 3 bases and J 11 bases, leaving 7 bases between the germline ends. CDR1 DFQATT and CDR2 SNEGSKA come from the germline V gene (reference sequence). This CDR3 contains 9 residues. CDR3 bases: TGCAGTGCTAGCGGGAACGCTTTCTTT. It specifies CSASGNAFF.

CDR3 sequence (DNA): TGTGCCACCAGCAGAGGAGATGGGGCTAGCGGGGGACAACAAGAGACCCAGTACTTC. Encoded protein: CATSRGDGASGGQQETQYF. The rearrangement joins TRBV15 to TRBJ2-5, with 10 positions matching TRBD2. The CDR3 is made up of 19 amino acids. The germline gives CDR1 LNHNV, CDR2 YYDKDF (reference sequence). J lost 2 bases, V lost 1 base, and 13 bases had no gene match. The full variable domain, with the rest looked up from reference TRBV15 and TRBJ2-5, is DAMVIQNPRYQVTQFGKPVTLSCSQTLNHNVMYWYQQKSSQAPKLLFHYYDKDFNNEADTPDNFQSRRPNTSFCFLDIRSPGLGDTAMYLCATSRGDGASGGQQETQYFGPGTRLLVL.

The CDR3 here is CASSLADGGNQPQHF. CDR3 sequence (DNA): TGCGCCAGCAGCTTGGCCGACGGAGGGAATCAGCCCCAGCATTTT. The chain carries TRBV5-1 and TRBJ1-5; the D is unclear. Germline-derived CDR1 and CDR2 are SGHRS and YFSETQ. There are 15 residues in the CDR3. V was trimmed by 0 bases and J by 4 bases, leaving 11 bases between them.